The next 11 T cell receptor beta chains were all read from a single sample in a study of OX40 agonist ivuxolimab in advanced cancers. Clones were sequenced by immunoSEQ multiplex PCR, and TCRdb holds only the in-frame ones, with some missing. Found here are tens of thousands of clones, approximately 89% of them singletons; the top ten hold roughly 20%. The sequences come from CD4+ or CD8+ T cells sorted from blood, collected in a trial of the OX40 agonist ivuxolimab. These receptors were obtained from an adult with an advanced solid tumor such as melanoma, head and neck, liver or kidney cancer.

V is TRBV29-1 and J is TRBJ2-3; D remains ambiguous. CDR3 length equals 14 residues. V lost 3 bases and J lost 1, with 11 bases in between. Germline CDR1 SQVTM, CDR2 ANQGSEA. The CDR3 DNA reads TGCAGCGTTGACTTTGTCCCACGCACAGATACGCAGTATTTT. As protein: CSVDFVPRTDTQYF.

The gene calls are TRBV4-1 and TRBJ2-1; TRBD2 matches at 7 bases. Per germline, CDR1 MGHRA and CDR2 YSYEKL. The CDR3 totals 17 residues. With V trimmed by 0 bases and J by 5 bases, 10 bases remained unmatched. This CDR3 reads CASSQDPQRGHDNEQFF. The CDR3 region has the DNA TGCGCCAGCAGCCAAGATCCCCAGCGGGGCCACGACAATGAGCAGTTCTTC.

The rearrangement uses TRBV5-6 and TRBJ1-1; 8 bases fit TRBD1. Germline CDR1 reads SGHDT; CDR2 reads YYEEEE. V lost 4 bases and J lost 5; bases outside the gene matches: 7. The CDR3 is 14 residues long. The CDR3 here is CASSAGQAATEAFF. The CDR3 DNA follows: TGTGCCAGCAGCGCGGGACAGGCGGCAACTGAAGCTTTCTTT.

This clone was found once. The junction does not match germline at one end; this may be a read error. The genes are TRBV29-1 and TRBJ2-5, with D unclear. The CDR3 is 13 residues long. CDR1 SQVTM and CDR2 ANQGSEA come from the germline V gene. DNA of the CDR3: TGCAGCGTGGAAGGTGGCGACGAAGAGACCCAGTACTTC. It translates to CSVEGGDEETQYF.

The genes are TRBV6-5 and TRBJ1-3; 9 bases map to TRBD1. Looked up from germline, CDR1 is MNHEY and CDR2 is SVGAGI. This CDR3 spans 16 amino acids. Trimming took 2 bases from V and 8 from J; bases not matched to a gene: 10. The CDR3 DNA is TGTGCCAGCAGTTACGGGTTCGGGACAGGGAGATACACCATATATTTT. Translating gives CASSYGFGTGRYTIYF.

By sample fraction, this clone is large. This same CDR3 is encoded by further DNA sequences in the sample. The chain employs TRBV11-2 and TRBJ2-1; D is unclear. The germline V gene encodes CDR1 SGHAT and CDR2 FQNNGV. The CDR3 is 11 residues long. The V end lost 1 base, the J end lost 6 bases, and 1 base lay between the germline ends. CDR3 coding DNA: TGTGCCAGCAGCTTAGCCAATGAGCAGTTCTTC. Translation gives CASSLANEQFF.

The chain links TRBV18 to TRBJ2-2; TRBD1 matches 10 bases. Germline V gene lookup returns CDR1 KGHSH and CDR2 LQKENI. The CDR3 has 17 residues. V was clipped by 6 bases and J by 0 bases; unmatched bases: 7. The CDR3 nucleotides read TGTGCCAGCTCGCCTTGGGGGACAGGGGCGAACACCGGGGAGCTGTTTTTT. This gives the protein CASSPWGTGANTGELFF.

J is TRBJ1-2 and V is TRBV6-1; 8 bases agree with TRBD1. Germline trimming cut 5 bases from V and 4 bases from J; bases unmatched to any gene: 6. The CDR3 has 14 residues. Germline V gives CDR1 MNHNS, CDR2 SASEGT. CDR3: CASSFGQGPYGYTF. The CDR3 DNA reads as TGTGCCAGCAGTTTTGGACAGGGACCCTATGGCTACACCTTC.

The gene calls are TRBV6-5 and TRBJ1-1; no clear D. The CDR3 totals 12 residues. CDR1 is MNHEY and CDR2 is SVGAGI in the germline V gene. The V and J ends lost 1 base and 4 bases respectively, with 4 bases between them. This CDR3 reads CASSYLGTEAFF. DNA of the CDR3: TGTGCCAGCAGTTACTTGGGCACTGAAGCTTTCTTT.

The rearrangement uses TRBV6-5 and TRBJ1-2, with D maybe TRBD1 (5 bases). The CDR3 has 14 amino acids. The V end lost 3 bases, the J end lost 5 bases, and 13 bases lay between the germline ends. Germline lookup yields CDR1 MNHEY and CDR2 SVGAGI. In DNA form, the CDR3 reads TGTGCCAGCAGTTATGGGGCAGGGCTGTATGGCTACACCTTC. It translates to CASSYGAGLYGYTF.

The gene calls are TRBV13 and TRBJ1-2, with 8 bases that match TRBD1. The germline V gene encodes CDR1 PRHDT and CDR2 FYEKMQ (reference sequence). Trimming removed 7 bases from V and 1 base from J; junction bases left unmatched: 14. There are 17 residues in the CDR3. The CDR3 DNA is TGTGCCAGCAACCTTCTTACTCCAGGGGGCAATAACTATGGCTACACCTTC. Its protein is CASNLLTPGGNNYGYTF. Complete variable domain (other parts from reference TRBV13 and TRBJ1-2): AAGVIQSPRHLIKEKRETATLKCYPIPRHDTVYWYQQGPGQDPQFLISFYEKMQSDKGSIPDRFSAQQFSDYHSELNMSSLELGDSALYFCASNLLTPGGNNYGYTFGSGTRLTVV.